These 24 T cell receptor beta chains originate from one sample sequenced in a study of memory CD4+ T cells and cytomegalovirus serostatus. Produced via immunoSEQ multiplex PCR; TCRdb's table is partial and in-frame only. The top ten clones hold roughly 0.4% of a sample with about 56,000 clones, about 80% of them seen once. The sort gate was single viable CD3+CD4+CD8-CD45RO+ cells for memory CD4+ T cells. Sequences were obtained from memory CD4+ T cells from blood. These receptors originate from an adult in good health and CMV-seronegative.

V and J are TRBV27 and TRBJ1-2; no firm D call. The CDR3 has 14 residues. Trimming left V 5 bases short and J 5 bases short, with 15 bases between. CDR1 is MNHEY and CDR2 is SMNVEV in the germline V gene (reference sequence). CDR3 coding DNA: TGTGCCAGCAGTCCCTTCGGGAAGGAATATGGCTACACCTTC. Translated, it gives CASSPFGKEYGYTF.

The chain combines TRBV25-1 with TRBJ1-1, with no clear D. CDR1 is MGHDK, CDR2 SYGVNS, per germline. There are 14 residues in the CDR3. Trimming took 2 bases from V and 0 from J, leaving 7 bases between them. In DNA, the CDR3 is TGTGCCAGCAGTGAAACGCGGATGAACACTGAAGCTTTCTTT. Encoded protein: CASSETRMNTEAFF. The entire variable domain, with the rest obtained from reference TRBV25-1 and TRBJ1-1, is as follows: EADIYQTPRYLVIGTGKKITLECSQTMGHDKMYWYQQDPGMELHLIHYSYGVNSTEKGDLSSESTVSRIRTEHFPLTLESARPSHTSQYLCASSETRMNTEAFFGQGTRLTVV.

This clone was observed a single time. The rearrangement uses TRBV11-1 and TRBJ2-7; a weak D match, TRBD1 (6 bases). V lost 5 bases and J lost 4, with 21 bases in between. Germline V gives CDR1 SGHAT, CDR2 FQDESV (reference sequence). The CDR3 covers 16 residues. The CDR3 region has the DNA TGTGCCAGCAGCCTAAGAGCCGGGACAAGAGGGTACGAGCAGTACTTC. Its translation is CASSLRAGTRGYEQYF.

The chain employs TRBV11-2 and TRBJ2-2; 8 bases agree with TRBD1. The CDR3 is made up of 15 amino acids. Per the germline V gene, CDR1 is SGHAT and CDR2 is FQNNGV. V gave up 7 bases and J gave up 6 bases; unmatched junction bases: 10. CDR3 nucleotides: TGTGCCAGCACCCGTATTGAGGACAGGGCCGGGGAGCTGTTTTTT. Its translation: CASTRIEDRAGELFF.

This clone was detected a few times. V and J are TRBV6-7 and TRBJ1-5; 9 bases align to TRBD1. TRBV6-7 is an ORF for which the function is uncertain. This CDR3 spans 15 amino acids. The J segment lost 2 bases and the V segment lost 7 bases, leaving 6 bases of the junction unmatched. In DNA form, the CDR3 reads TGTGCCAGCACTGGACAGGGGATCGGCAATCAGCCCCAGCATTTT. The encoded protein is CASTGQGIGNQPQHF.

The chain recombines TRBV15 with TRBJ1-4; 7 bases line up with TRBD1. Germline CDR1 LNHNV, CDR2 YYDKDF (reference sequence). Losses at the gene ends were 8 bases for V and 7 bases for J; bases not matched to a gene: 10. This CDR3 region has 14 residues. The CDR3 DNA sequence: TGTGCCACCTCTTTAGGAACAGGGGTTGAAAAACTGTTTTTT. Amino acids: CATSLGTGVEKLFF. Together with reference TRBV15 and TRBJ1-4, the CDR3 gives the full variable domain: DAMVIQNPRYQVTQFGKPVTLSCSQTLNHNVMYWYQQKSSQAPKLLFHYYDKDFNNEADTPDNFQSRRPNTSFCFLDIRSPGLGDTAMYLCATSLGTGVEKLFFGSGTQLSVL.

V gene TRBV15 combines with J gene TRBJ1-1, with D uncertain. From germline, CDR1 is LNHNV and CDR2 YYDKDF (reference sequence). Trimming removed 1 base at V and 13 bases at J, with 16 bases between. This CDR3 is 13 amino acids long. CDR3 coding DNA: TGTGCCACCAGCAGAGTAGGTGGTTTTTTTAATTTCTTT. This encodes CATSRVGGFFNFF.

The chain couples TRBV7-2 to TRBJ2-1; D might be TRBD1 or TRBD2, each matching 5 bases. CDR1 is SGHTA, CDR2 FQGNSA, per germline. Trimming shortened V by 3 bases and J by 10 bases, and 7 bases separated the two germline ends. CDR3 length: 11 residues. In nucleotides, the CDR3 is TGTGCCAGCAGCTTTAGGGACGAGCAGTTCTTC. It codes for CASSFRDEQFF. Supplemented by reference TRBV7-2 and TRBJ2-1, the full variable domain reads GAGVSQSPSNKVTEKGKDVELRCDPISGHTALYWYRQSLGQGLEFLIYFQGNSAPDKSGLPSDRFSAERTGGSVSTLTIQRTQQEDSAVYLCASSFRDEQFFGPGTRLTVL.

In its sample, this clone was seen a few times. V and J are TRBV9 and TRBJ1-2; possible D gene TRBD1, 6 bases. CDR1 SGDLS and CDR2 YYNGEE come from the germline V gene. This CDR3 contains 13 residues. Between the trimmed V and J ends, which lost 6 bases and 2 bases, there was a span of 11 bases. CDR3 loop: CASTPRGNYGYTF. The DNA for the CDR3 is TGTGCCAGCACCCCCAGGGGAAACTATGGCTACACCTTC.

The genes are TRBV28 and TRBJ1-3; D not resolved. Germline CDR1 reads MDHEN; CDR2 reads SYDVKM. The CDR3 sequence is 17 residues long. The V end lost 5 bases, the J end lost 1 base, and 18 bases lay between the germline ends. The DNA for the CDR3 is TGTGCCAGCAGTGACGACTCCGGGCCCCAGTCTGGAAACACCATATATTTT. It specifies CASSDDSGPQSGNTIYF.

This clone was seen once. The J gene is TRBJ1-2, the V gene TRBV28; D unresolved. Germline-derived CDR1 and CDR2 are MDHEN and SYDVKM. Trimming pared 7 bases from V and 8 bases from J, leaving 14 bases between. The CDR3 length is 12 residues. The CDR3 DNA reads as TGTGCCAGCACCCAGCAGAGGGTAGGCTACACCTTC. It codes for CASTQQRVGYTF.

The chain has TRBV7-3 and TRBJ1-1, with a tentative D call TRBD1 (5 bases). The length of the CDR3 is 13 residues. V lost 3 bases and J 1 base, leaving 6 bases between the germline ends. Per germline, CDR1 SGHTA and CDR2 FQGTGA. The DNA for the CDR3 is TGTGCCAGCAGCTTGAGGGGGAACACTGAAGCTTTCTTT. This codes for CASSLRGNTEAFF.

This chain joins TRBV5-1 and TRBJ2-5; the match to TRBD2 covers 14 bases. Germline V gene data show CDR1 as SGHRS and CDR2 as YFSETQ. The CDR3 extends over 16 amino acids. V shed 4 bases, J shed 4 bases, and the junction held 6 bases outside the gene matches. The CDR3 loop is CASSSSGTSGGETQYF. The CDR3 coding sequence is TGCGCCAGCAGCAGCTCCGGGACTAGCGGGGGAGAGACCCAGTACTTC.

The rearrangement joins TRBV7-2 to TRBJ2-6; D gene unclear. V lost 5 bases to trimming and J lost 3 bases, with 11 bases between them. The CDR3 covers 15 residues. CDR1 and CDR2 (germline): SGHTA, FQGNSA. In DNA form, the CDR3 reads TGTGCCAGCAGCCCCCCCCTCGGTGGGGCCAACGTCCTGACTTTC. It is translated as CASSPPLGGANVLTF.

The chain couples TRBV19 to TRBJ1-1, with unresolved D. CDR3 size: 14 residues. Germline values: CDR1 LNHDA, CDR2 SQIVND (reference sequence). Trimming took 5 bases from V and 0 from J, leaving 10 bases between them. The CDR3 DNA is TGTGCCAGTAGTGACACCGCTATGAACACTGAAGCTTTCTTT. Translation gives CASSDTAMNTEAFF. The full variable domain, in which reference TRBV19 and TRBJ1-1 provide the parts outside the CDR3, is DGGITQSPKYLFRKEGQNVTLSCEQNLNHDAMYWYRQDPGQGLRLIYYSQIVNDFQKGDIAEGYSVSREKKESFPLTVTSAQKNPTAFYLCASSDTAMNTEAFFGQGTRLTVV.

The chain employs TRBV2 and TRBJ1-1, with D possibly being TRBD1 (5 bases). V was shortened by 10 bases and J by 3 bases, with 15 bases between the two germline ends. Germline assignment: CDR1 SNHLY and CDR2 FYNNEI. The CDR3 consists of 13 residues. CDR3 residues: CATRRGRDTEAFF. DNA of the CDR3: TGTGCCACTCGCCGGGGCCGGGACACTGAAGCTTTCTTT.

V gene TRBV2 combines with J gene TRBJ1-5; maybe TRBD1 (5 bases). Germline V gene data show CDR1 as SNHLY and CDR2 as FYNNEI. CDR3 length: 16 amino acids. V lost 4 bases, J lost 9 bases, and 22 bases lay in between. As DNA, the CDR3 is TGTGCCAGCAGTGGTCTCCGGGACGCCGCCAATTTGCCCCAGCATTTT. Residues: CASSGLRDAANLPQHF.

Notes on this clone: Distinct nucleotide sequences in the sample also encode this CDR3. The CDR3 protein is CASSRGQNTGELFF. The DNA of the CDR3 is TGTGCCAGTAGTAGGGGACAGAACACCGGGGAGCTGTTTTTT. This rearrangement joins TRBV19 to TRBJ2-2, with D perhaps TRBD1 (6 bases). This CDR3 has 14 residues. From germline, CDR1 is LNHDA and CDR2 SQIVND (reference sequence). V gave up 4 bases and J gave up 1 base, with 7 bases separating them.

The chain links TRBV10-3 to TRBJ2-3, with 8 bases matching TRBD2. CDR1 ENHRY and CDR2 SYGVKD come from the germline V gene. CDR3 length: 13 amino acids. V lost 11 bases, J lost 1 base, and 5 bases stayed unmatched. CDR3 bases: TGTGCCGGAAGAGCGGGGGGCACAGATACGCAGTATTTT. Protein sequence: CAGRAGGTDTQYF.

This chain links TRBV30 with TRBJ2-7; tentative D call: TRBD2 (6 bases). CDR1 and CDR2 from the germline V gene are GTSNPN and SVGIG (reference sequence). The CDR3 is made up of 12 amino acids. Between the trimmed V and J ends, which lost 2 bases and 3 bases, there was a span of 8 bases. The CDR3 protein is CAWSWGDYEQYF. The CDR3 DNA reads as TGTGCCTGGAGTTGGGGGGACTACGAGCAGTACTTC.

The chain recombines TRBV30 with TRBJ2-3, with TRBD2 matching 9 bases. The germline V gene has CDR1 GTSNPN and CDR2 SVGIG (reference sequence). V lost 3 bases and J lost 1; bases outside the gene matches: 2. CDR3 length: 14 amino acids. CDR3 in amino acids: CAWRAGGGTDTQYF. The CDR3 DNA follows: TGTGCCTGGAGAGCGGGGGGAGGCACAGATACGCAGTATTTT.

A few counts support this clone. This chain connects TRBV28 to TRBJ1-1, with D perhaps matching TRBD1 (6 bases). The CDR3 runs to 14 residues. CDR1 MDHEN and CDR2 SYDVKM come from the germline V gene. Trimming stripped 5 bases from V and 7 bases from J, with 17 bases between. CDR3 DNA: TGTGCCAGCAGTATCGCGCAGGGGTTGATTGAAGCTTTCTTT. Translation gives CASSIAQGLIEAFF.

The rearrangement links TRBV10-3 to TRBJ1-2; TRBD1 matches 10 bases. Germline CDR1 and CDR2: ENHRY and SYGVKD. J was trimmed by 4 bases and V by 4 bases; bases with no gene match: 9. The CDR3 contains 16 residues. CDR3 amino acids: CAISGGTGVYGYGYTF. The CDR3 bases are TGTGCCATCAGTGGAGGGACAGGGGTGTATGGCTATGGCTACACCTTC.

The chain combines TRBV28 with TRBJ2-7, with TRBD1 matching over 7 bases. Trimming at V came to 7 bases and at J to 3 bases, leaving 6 bases not matched to a gene. Germline lookup yields CDR1 MDHEN and CDR2 SYDVKM. CDR3 length: 13 residues. CDR3 amino acids: CASNDRALYEQYF. The CDR3 region has the DNA TGTGCCAGCAACGACAGGGCGCTCTACGAGCAGTACTTC.